The 4 T cell receptor beta chains given below trace back to one sample, sequenced in a study of early T cells in non-severe SARS-CoV-2 infection. From the 5' RACE reads, TCRdb called clonotypes with MiXCR, one entry per CDR3 protein. The sample records tens of thousands of distinct CDR3 sequences, roughly 9.4% being singletons. Input material: whole blood. These receptors were collected from an adult who was a healthcare worker with PCR-confirmed SARS-CoV-2 infection or an uninfected control (not recorded which).

This chain uses TRBV5-8 with TRBJ2-4; maybe TRBD1 (6 bases). Germline CDR1 SGHTS, CDR2 YDEGEE. CDR3 length: 14 residues. V was shortened by 4 bases and J by 3 bases, with 11 bases between the two germline ends. The CDR3 reads CASSPRGYKNIQYF. The CDR3 nucleotides are TGTGCCAGCAGCCCCAGGGGTTACAAAAACATTCAGTACTTC.

This clonotype was seen many times. The chain uses TRBV12-3 or TRBV12-4 and TRBJ2-5, with D unclear. Trimming shortened V by 7 bases and J by 1 base, and 10 bases separated the two germline ends. CDR3 length: 13 amino acids. CDR3 nucleotides: TGTGCCAGCAAACTGTCCTCCCAAGAGACCCAGTACTTC. It encodes CASKLSSQETQYF.

This clonotype came up many times. CDR3 region: CASREDSQETQYF. In nucleotides, the CDR3 is TGTGCCAGCAGAGAAGACAGCCAAGAGACCCAGTACTTC. J is TRBJ2-5 and V is TRBV7-2; the D gene is possibly TRBD1 (5 bases). The germline V gene encodes CDR1 SGHTA and CDR2 FQGNSA. Trimming removed 6 bases from V and 1 base from J, with 9 bases in between. The CDR3 sequence is 13 residues long.

The sample holds one count of this clonotype. V gene TRBV29-1 combines with J gene TRBJ1-1, with 7 bases fitting TRBD1. Germline loops: CDR1 SQVTM, CDR2 ANQGSEA. V shed 8 bases, J shed 0 bases, and the junction held 6 bases outside the gene matches. The CDR3 extends over 13 amino acids. The CDR3 spells CSTAGTVNTEAFF. In nucleotides, the CDR3 is TGCAGCACGGCGGGGACAGTGAACACTGAAGCTTTCTTT.